This TCR beta chain originates from a study of TET2 disruption in CD19-targeted CAR T cells (dated by TCRdb to the late 2010s). In the study overall: The number of samples was determined by the original clinical trial design and by which samples were available, and no additional inclusion criteria were applied.

To note about this clone: Its cognate antigen has yet to be identified. The CDR3 end lies 3 residues beyond the end of the read and is filled in from the germline J gene.

From the cysteine up to the phenylalanine, the CDR3 has a length of 17 residues. Only the CDR3 bases that were read are kept: 42 of them, in frame from base 1. According to the germline V gene, CDR1 reads MNHEY and CDR2 reads SVGEGT. The germline V and J ends show losses of 5 bases and 1 base respectively, and no gene match explains 9 bases of the junction. What the research found in general, with its limitations: The conclusions about the patient's CAR T cells were based on extensive analysis of only one subject.

TCR beta chain deep sequencing was performed with the immunoSEQ assay. In the original analysis: Only productive TCR beta rearrangements went into calculating clonotype frequencies. TCRdb's version of the immuneACCESS table is confined to in-frame rearrangements and falls short of the full clone set. An unresolved V gene accounts for under half of the shortfall where checked; the remainder is of unknown origin. That table furnishes V, J and clone size, whereas the DNA furnished D and trimming. This sample's table has entries for about 25,000 clones. Roughly 1.9% of the sample belongs to the ten largest clones. The sample's treatment or condition label is to be understood as: autologous CTL019 cells: CD19 CAR with 4-1BB and CD3 zeta domains. TCR zeta and 4-1BB costimulatory signaling domains were built into the CD19 CAR. T cells for CTL019 manufacturing were collected from peripheral blood by leukapheresis. The DNeasy Blood and Tissue Kit was used to extract genomic DNA from pre-infusion T cells, peripheral blood, or sorted post-infusion T cells.

Here the sequenced sample was CD8- CAR+ T cells sorted from cultured blood T cells, taken for CD19 CAR T cell therapy. The sample's cell subset or site label, decoded: CD8-negative CAR-positive T cells from the infusion product. The V and J genes are TRBV6-2 or TRBV6-3 and TRBJ2-3; 10 of the junction bases match TRBD2. This clonotype was obtained from a man between 65 and 80 years old with chronic lymphocytic leukemia. The DNA read from the CDR3 is TGTGCCAGCAGTACCGGGATCACTAGCGGGGGCACAGATACG. Its protein reads: CASSTGITSGGTDT. The complete CDR3 protein is CASSTGITSGGTDTQYF.